The subject of this entry is one T cell receptor beta chain. The sample is drawn from a study of blood T cell repertoires in COVID-19. Germline CDR1 is SGHTA and CDR2 is FQGNSA. This CDR3 has 13 amino acids. Between the trimmed V and J ends, which lost 3 bases and 4 bases, there was a span of 7 bases. Sequencing was performed with immunoSEQ multiplex PCR; in TCRdb, only in-frame clones are kept and a portion is missing. In the table there are some 8,300 clones, 86% of which are singletons. This chain connects TRBV7-2 to TRBJ1-5; the D is unclear. The sequenced sample was peripheral blood. The receptor comes from a man in his sixties with acute or convalescent COVID-19. CDR3 bases: TGTGCCAGCAGCTTCGTAGAGAATCAGCCCCAGCATTTT. It is translated as CASSFVENQPQHF. The variable domain in full, with the rest retrieved from reference TRBV7-2 and TRBJ1-5, is GAGVSQSPSNKVTEKGKDVELRCDPISGHTALYWYRQSLGQGLEFLIYFQGNSAPDKSGLPSDRFSAERTGGSVSTLTIQRTQQEDSAVYLCASSFVENQPQHFGDGTRLSIL.